Detailed here is one T cell receptor beta chain. As yet, its antigen is unknown. This specimen belongs to a study of T cell responses to AZD1222 COVID-19 vaccine. Whole-study results and caveats: It should be noted that donors were predominantly white British and more often female, and clonal diversity was possibly underestimated. Every sample of the repertoires postdated the peak T cell response.

Sequencing used immunoSEQ multiplex PCR; TCRdb keeps in-frame clones, though not all of them. The sample lists some 150,000 clones, 90% to 95% seen once, with approximately 1% in the top ten. CDR1 and CDR2 (germline): LGHDT, YNNKEL (reference sequence). Between the trimmed V and J ends, which lost 3 bases and 4 bases, there was a span of 21 bases. The CDR3 length is 17 residues. Sequenced material: peripheral blood, taken on day 0 of AZD1222 vaccination. This clonotype was sampled from an adult in good health. J is TRBJ1-2 and V is TRBV3-1 (or the pseudogene TRBV3-2), with no clear D. The chain's CDR3 is CASSHSLQEKAGYGYTF. In nucleotides, the CDR3 is TGTGCCAGCAGCCATAGTCTTCAGGAGAAGGCGGGCTATGGCTACACCTTC.